The 29 T cell receptor beta chains below come from one sample, sequenced in a study of blood T cell repertoires in COVID-19. Sequencing was performed with immunoSEQ multiplex PCR; in TCRdb, only in-frame clones are kept and a portion is missing. Of 280,000 or so clones in the sample, roughly 88% are singletons; the top ten hold 9.4%. The sample consisted of peripheral blood. These receptors originate from a man in his late teens or twenties with active or convalescent COVID-19.

This rearrangement joins TRBV3-1 (or the pseudogene TRBV3-2) to TRBJ2-5; D perhaps matches TRBD1 (6 bases). V was shortened by 4 bases and J by 1 base, with 16 bases between the two germline ends. Germline V lookup: CDR1 LGHDT, CDR2 YNNKEL (reference sequence). The CDR3 length is 16 residues. CDR3 DNA sequence: TGTGCCAGCAGCCCCCCTCAGGGGCGTACCCAAGAGACCCAGTACTTC. Translation gives CASSPPQGRTQETQYF.

Only a few counts were recorded for this clone. The chain links TRBV25-1 to TRBJ2-2; TRBD1 aligns across 9 bases. The CDR3 runs 16 residues. V gave up 4 bases and J gave up 5 bases; unmatched junction bases: 8. Germline V gene lookup returns CDR1 MGHDK and CDR2 SYGVNS. The DNA for the CDR3 is TGTGCCAGCAGTGGCTACAGGACAGGGGCGACCGGGGAGCTGTTTTTT. It codes for CASSGYRTGATGELFF.

The chain carries TRBV28 and TRBJ1-5, with a possible D match to TRBD1 (5 bases). V was pared by 2 bases and J by 1 base, with 15 bases between. The germline CDR1 and CDR2 sequences are MDHEN and SYDVKM. The CDR3 loop spans 17 amino acids. The DNA for the CDR3 is TGTGCCAGCAGTTTAGGCGAGCGGGGACGGAGCAATCAGCCCCAGCATTTT. It encodes CASSLGERGRSNQPQHF.

The genes are TRBV7-9 and TRBJ2-5, with D tentatively TRBD1 (7 bases). Germline CDR1 reads SEHNR; CDR2 reads FQNEAQ (reference sequence). The CDR3 totals 15 residues. V dropped 3 bases and J dropped 5 bases, with 16 bases sitting between them. The CDR3 spells CASSLEGTVGETQYF. In nucleotides, the CDR3 is TGTGCCAGCAGCTTGGAGGGGACAGTCGGGGAGACCCAGTACTTC.

This clone is categorized as medium-sized. The rearrangement uses TRBV7-9 and TRBJ2-2; possibly TRBD2 for D (5 bases). Trimming took 3 bases from V and 0 from J, leaving 5 bases between them. CDR1 SEHNR and CDR2 FQNEAQ come from the germline V gene (reference sequence). The CDR3 runs 14 residues. The CDR3 nucleotides are TGTGCCAGCAGCTTCGGGGCGAACACCGGGGAGCTGTTTTTT. This gives the protein CASSFGANTGELFF.

The chain recombines TRBV6-2 or TRBV6-3 with TRBJ2-5; D not resolved. The ends were cut back, 2 bases at V and 5 bases at J, with 6 bases in the middle. Per germline, CDR1 MNHEY and CDR2 SVGEGT. The CDR3 totals 12 residues. This chain's CDR3 is CASSYPPETQYF. As DNA, the CDR3 is TGTGCCAGCAGTTACCCCCCGGAGACCCAGTACTTC.

This chain joins TRBV7-2 and TRBJ2-1; D may be TRBD2 (5 bases). Germline-derived CDR1 and CDR2 are SGHTA and FQGNSA. CDR3 length: 12 residues. V dropped 5 bases and J dropped 7 bases, with 9 bases sitting between them. This CDR3 reads CASSHGLNEQFF. CDR3 DNA: TGTGCCAGCAGCCATGGACTTAATGAGCAGTTCTTC.

This rearrangement joins TRBV4-2 to TRBJ2-3; TRBD1 matches at 7 bases. The CDR3 is made up of 16 amino acids. Trimming cost V 0 bases and J 4 bases; bases outside gene matches: 7. Germline V lookup: CDR1 LGHNA, CDR2 YNFKEQ. The CDR3 is CASSQELGQGADTQYF. CDR3 nucleotides: TGTGCCAGCAGCCAAGAGCTGGGCCAGGGGGCAGATACGCAGTATTTT.

The chain combines TRBV6-6 with TRBJ2-1, with TRBD1 matching 9 bases. This CDR3 has 15 residues. Looked up from germline, CDR1 is MNHNY and CDR2 is SVGAGI (reference sequence). V was pared by 5 bases and J by 7 bases, with 9 bases of the junction left unmatched. CDR3 in DNA: TGTGCCAGCAGTCGACCCGGGACAGGGTCGAATGAGCAGTTCTTC. This encodes CASSRPGTGSNEQFF.

The J gene is TRBJ2-7, the V gene TRBV29-1; TRBD1 matches at 8 bases. CDR3 length: 13 residues. Germline V gives CDR1 SQVTM, CDR2 ANQGSEA. V lost 3 bases and J lost 6; bases outside the gene matches: 7. Here the CDR3 reads CSVESGQGPEQYF. In DNA form, the CDR3 reads TGCAGCGTTGAGTCTGGACAGGGCCCCGAGCAGTACTTC.

There are a few counts of this clone. V and J are TRBV7-2 and TRBJ1-1, with 7 bases identical to TRBD1. From germline, CDR1 is SGHTA and CDR2 FQGNSA. This CDR3 is 13 amino acids long. Trimming at V came to 2 bases and at J to 4 bases, leaving 1 base not matched to a gene. This CDR3 reads CASSLNRGTEAFF. Here the CDR3 DNA reads TGTGCCAGCAGCTTAAACAGGGGCACTGAAGCTTTCTTT.

The V and J genes are TRBV11-2 and TRBJ2-1, with a tentative D call TRBD1 (6 bases). CDR1 is SGHAT and CDR2 is FQNNGV in the germline V gene. Trimming took 3 bases from V and 3 from J, leaving 9 bases between them. This CDR3 has 14 amino acids. CDR3 bases: TGTGCCAGCAGCTTTGAGGGGGTCTACAATGAGCAGTTCTTC. Encoded protein: CASSFEGVYNEQFF.

The chain joins TRBV7-6 to TRBJ1-3; TRBD1 is a possible D gene (6 bases). Trimming cost V 3 bases and J 1 base, with 28 bases left between them. The CDR3 totals 21 residues. CDR1 is SGHVS and CDR2 is FNYEAQ in the germline V gene. The CDR3 sequence: CASSFYVNGRGSLGSGNTIYF. In nucleotides, the CDR3 is TGTGCCAGCAGCTTTTATGTCAACGGCAGGGGATCGTTGGGGTCTGGAAACACCATATATTTT.

The CDR3 coding sequence is TGTGCCAGCAACGAGGGCACAGATACGCAGTATTTT. This gives the protein CASNEGTDTQYF. The chain links TRBV2 to TRBJ2-3; D unclear. This CDR3 region has 12 residues. V lost 7 bases and J lost 1, with 6 bases in between. Germline values: CDR1 SNHLY, CDR2 FYNNEI.

This CDR3 reads CASSLQGGGNTEAFF. The CDR3 DNA sequence: TGTGCCAGCAGCTTGCAGGGCGGCGGGAACACTGAAGCTTTCTTT. The genes are TRBV7-2 and TRBJ1-1, with a possible D match to TRBD1 (5 bases). The V end lost 3 bases, the J end lost 1 base, and 12 bases lay between the germline ends. This CDR3 region has 15 residues. Germline-derived CDR1 and CDR2 are SGHTA and FQGNSA.

The chain combines TRBV5-1 with TRBJ2-7; D might be TRBD1 (6 bases). The CDR3 totals 14 residues. In germline, CDR1 is SGHRS, CDR2 YFSETQ. Trimming removed 4 bases from V and 4 bases from J, with 15 bases in between. The CDR3 spells CASSPGHISYEQYF. In DNA, the CDR3 is TGCGCCAGCAGCCCGGGACACATATCTTACGAGCAGTACTTC.

The chain carries TRBV15 and TRBJ2-7; D might be TRBD2 (6 bases). Per the germline V gene, CDR1 is LNHNV and CDR2 is YYDKDF (reference sequence). CDR3 length equals 14 residues. Trimming stripped 9 bases from V and 5 bases from J, with 20 bases between. CDR3 in DNA: TGTGCCACGCCTCGGACTAAATCAGACAACGAGCAGTACTTC. As protein: CATPRTKSDNEQYF.

This chain connects TRBV4-1 to TRBJ2-2; D gene uncertain. Per germline, CDR1 MGHRA and CDR2 YSYEKL. This CDR3 has 13 amino acids. The germline V and J ends were trimmed by 2 bases and 8 bases, with 9 bases remaining between them. In DNA, the CDR3 is TGCGCCAGCAGCCAAACGTCCGAGGGGGAGCTGTTTTTT. The encoded protein is CASSQTSEGELFF.

The gene calls are TRBV7-2 and TRBJ1-2, with TRBD1 matching 7 bases. Germline values: CDR1 SGHTA, CDR2 FQGNSA. CDR3 length: 15 amino acids. The J segment lost 8 bases and the V segment lost 4 bases, leaving 13 bases of the junction unmatched. CDR3 in DNA: TGTGCCAGCAGCTCGGAAAGACAGGGTTTGAACGGCTACACCTTC. This encodes CASSSERQGLNGYTF.

The chain links TRBV14 to TRBJ1-2; D is perhaps TRBD1 (6 bases). V was trimmed by 2 bases and J by 1 base, leaving 14 bases between them. The CDR3 loop spans 16 amino acids. Looked up from germline, CDR1 is SGHDN and CDR2 is FVKESK. The CDR3 nucleotides read TGTGCCAGCAGCCAATTTGGGGCAGGGGATAACTATGGCTACACCTTC. This sequence encodes CASSQFGAGDNYGYTF.

The CDR3 DNA follows: TGTGCCAGCAGGTCTGGGGGCGGGGGGGCCTTTCATGAGCAGTTCTTC. As protein: CASRSGGGGAFHEQFF. The chain has TRBV4-2 and TRBJ2-1; 9 bases align to TRBD2. The CDR3 length is 16 residues. Germline assignment: CDR1 LGHNA and CDR2 YNFKEQ. V dropped 6 bases and J dropped 8; count of bases not matched to a gene: 14.

This clone came up once. J is TRBJ1-6 and V is TRBV14; the D gene is possibly TRBD1 (6 bases). This CDR3 comprises 16 residues. The ends were cut back, 5 bases at V and 1 base at J, with 12 bases in the middle. From germline, CDR1 is SGHDN and CDR2 FVKESK. This CDR3 reads CASSVQGLSYNSPLHF. The CDR3 DNA follows: TGTGCCAGCAGCGTACAGGGATTATCCTATAATTCACCCCTCCACTTT.

In its sample, this clone was seen once. The chain joins TRBV5-1 to TRBJ2-7; 9 bases match TRBD1. The CDR3 is made up of 15 amino acids. Germline V lookup: CDR1 SGHRS, CDR2 YFSETQ. J lost 3 bases, V lost 0 bases, and 4 bases had no gene match. In nucleotides, the CDR3 is TGCGCCAGCAGCTTGGTTCGACAGGGGGACTACGAGCAGTACTTC. This codes for CASSLVRQGDYEQYF.

The V and J genes are TRBV4-3 and TRBJ2-3; 15 bases map to TRBD2. The CDR3 extends over 18 amino acids. Trimming cost V 1 base and J 4 bases; bases outside gene matches: 6. The V gene's germline CDR1 is LGHNA and CDR2 YSLEER. CDR3 in DNA: TGCGCCAGCAGCCAAGCTCCGGGACTAGCGGGGGGAGCAGATACGCAGTATTTT. Its protein product is CASSQAPGLAGGADTQYF.

The gene calls are TRBV3-1 (or the pseudogene TRBV3-2) and TRBJ1-2; D remains unclear. The V end lost 6 bases, the J end lost 4 bases, and 15 bases lay between the germline ends. The CDR3 is 14 residues long. CDR1 and CDR2 from the germline V gene are LGHDT and YNNKEL (reference sequence). The chain's CDR3 is CASRKSGEVYGYTF. CDR3 nucleotides: TGTGCCAGCAGGAAATCCGGGGAAGTCTATGGCTACACCTTC.

The chain carries TRBV2 and TRBJ1-6, with no clear D. Deletions cut 7 bases from V and 7 bases from J, with 17 bases between. The CDR3 runs 15 residues. Germline CDR1 is SNHLY and CDR2 is FYNNEI. The CDR3 nucleotides read TGTGCCAGCAAACTTGAGGAGGGTGCGAATTCACCCCTCCACTTT. As protein: CASKLEEGANSPLHF.

By share of the sample, this clone is medium-sized. The gene calls are TRBV6-5 and TRBJ1-4; 12 nucleotides agree with TRBD1. V lost 6 bases to trimming and J lost 7 bases; unmatched junction nucleotides: 6. Germline loops: CDR1 MNHEY, CDR2 SVGAGI. The CDR3 is made up of 15 amino acids. The CDR3 bases are TGTGCCAGCAGCACCGGGACAGGGGGCGCTGAAAAACTGTTTTTT. Translated: CASSTGTGGAEKLFF.

This chain links TRBV11-2 with TRBJ1-4; D is unclear. Germline V gene sequence: CDR1 SGHAT, CDR2 FQNNGV. Between the trimmed V and J ends, which lost 1 base and 8 bases, there was a span of 17 bases. This CDR3 is 16 amino acids long. CDR3 loop: CASSLVPWAEGEKLFF. CDR3 bases: TGTGCCAGCAGCTTAGTGCCTTGGGCCGAGGGCGAAAAACTGTTTTTT.

The chain recombines TRBV10-3 with TRBJ2-1; D perhaps matches TRBD2 (5 bases). Trimming removed 3 bases from V and 0 bases from J, with 21 bases in between. Per germline, CDR1 ENHRY and CDR2 SYGVKD. The CDR3 is 19 residues long. The CDR3 spells CAISDSVGSPRVSYNEQFF. In DNA, the CDR3 is TGTGCCATCAGTGATTCCGTGGGCAGTCCGAGGGTCTCCTACAATGAGCAGTTCTTC.